Below, 22 T cell receptor beta chains from the same sample are listed, as sequenced in a study of cytomegalovirus exposure and HLA in healthy donors. A multiplex PCR was run with 60 Vbeta primers and 13 Jbeta primers. Profiled with immunoSEQ multiplex PCR; TCRdb holds only in-frame clones, not every one. The sample records 130,000 to 150,000 clones, around 78% being singletons. The sample taken for sequencing was PBMCs. The source of these receptors is a male donor in good health and CMV-seronegative.

As regards this clone: A read error may produce the germline difference seen at one junction end. This chain links TRBV5-4 with TRBJ1-2, with D tentatively TRBD1 (6 bases). This CDR3 has 13 amino acids. The germline CDR1 and CDR2 sequences are SGHNT and YYREEE (reference sequence). CDR3 amino acids: CASSRQEIYGYPF. CDR3 coding DNA: TGTGCCAGCAGCCGACAGGAGATATATGGCTACCCCTTC.

The genes are TRBV6-5 and TRBJ2-1; TRBD2 agrees at 10 bases. The ends lost 5 bases at V and 2 bases at J; junction bases unmatched: 0. Germline values: CDR1 MNHEY, CDR2 SVGAGI. This CDR3 is 14 amino acids long. Here the CDR3 reads CASSLAGAYNEQFF. The CDR3 DNA sequence: TGTGCCAGCAGTCTAGCGGGAGCCTACAATGAGCAGTTCTTC.

The genes are TRBV18 and TRBJ1-2; TRBD1 matches at 7 bases. This CDR3 is built from 17 residues. Germline values: CDR1 KGHSH, CDR2 LQKENI. With 5 bases clipped from V and 4 bases from J, the junction kept 16 bases outside the gene matches. The CDR3 nucleotides read TGTGCCAGCTCAACCCGACAGGGCTCTATAATTGGCTATGGCTACACCTTC. Translation: CASSTRQGSIIGYGYTF.

This clone was seen only once. This chain uses TRBV29-1 with TRBJ2-7; D uncertain. The germline CDR1 and CDR2 sequences are SQVTM and ANQGSEA. V was clipped by 5 bases and J by 3 bases, with 8 bases between them. The CDR3 runs 11 residues. This chain's CDR3 is CSVRWSYEQYF. For the CDR3, the DNA is TGCAGCGTTAGGTGGAGCTACGAGCAGTACTTC.

This clone was detected only once. This chain links TRBV2 with TRBJ2-7, with 11 bases fitting TRBD2. The CDR3 loop spans 15 amino acids. Germline V lookup: CDR1 SNHLY, CDR2 FYNNEI. V shed 7 bases, J shed 3 bases, and the junction held 8 bases outside the gene matches. CDR3 amino acids: CASTNVGTSGYEQYF. The CDR3 DNA reads as TGTGCCAGCACTAACGTTGGGACTAGCGGCTACGAGCAGTACTTC.

This chain uses TRBV2 with TRBJ1-2, with 7 positions matching TRBD1. The V segment lost 8 bases and the J segment 3 bases; nucleotides outside the gene matches: 6. Germline values: CDR1 SNHLY, CDR2 FYNNEI. This CDR3 is 13 amino acids long. Here the CDR3 DNA reads TGTGCCAGCCACGAGGGGGCCTACTATGGCTACACCTTC. Encoded protein: CASHEGAYYGYTF.

The chain uses TRBV11-2 and TRBJ2-1; D is unresolved. Trimming left V 4 bases short and J 9 bases short, with 7 bases between. Per the germline V gene, CDR1 is SGHAT and CDR2 is FQNNGV. The CDR3 loop spans 11 amino acids. CDR3 sequence: CASSSPGEQFF. The CDR3 nucleotides read TGTGCCAGCAGCTCACCGGGTGAGCAGTTCTTC.

The chain uses TRBV6-6 and TRBJ1-5; D might be TRBD1 (5 bases). Germline V gives CDR1 MNHNY, CDR2 SVGAGI (reference sequence). The CDR3 spans 16 residues. Trimming cost V 6 bases and J 4 bases, with 19 bases left between them. For the CDR3, the DNA is TGTGCCAGCAGACCTACAGGTTTCCAGGCGAATCAGCCCCAGCATTTT. Its translation is CASRPTGFQANQPQHF.

The chain recombines TRBV5-6 with TRBJ2-5, with D possibly matching TRBD1 (5 bases). Germline CDR1 is SGHDT and CDR2 is YYEEEE. This CDR3 has 15 residues. Trimming left V 3 bases short and J 5 bases short, with 17 bases between. CDR3 residues: CASSWVGRVWETQYF. The CDR3 coding sequence is TGTGCCAGCAGCTGGGTTGGCAGGGTATGGGAGACCCAGTACTTC.

The gene calls are TRBV6-6 and TRBJ1-1, with a weak D call TRBD1 (6 bases). CDR3 length equals 16 residues. The V end was cut by 4 bases, the J end by 1 base, with 16 bases between. Germline V lookup: CDR1 MNHNY, CDR2 SVGAGI (reference sequence). This chain's CDR3 is CASSSLDLGGNTEAFF. The CDR3 DNA is TGTGCCAGCAGTTCCTTGGACCTAGGGGGGAACACTGAAGCTTTCTTT.

The chain has TRBV18 and TRBJ2-5; 9 bases map to TRBD2. Germline CDR1 and CDR2: KGHSH and LQKENI. This CDR3 contains 14 residues. Unmatched junction bases numbered 6, after V lost 6 bases and J lost 4 bases. The CDR3 DNA reads TGTGCCAGCTCCCAAACTAGCGGGCCAGAGACCCAGTACTTC. As protein: CASSQTSGPETQYF.

The rearrangement uses TRBV15 and TRBJ1-2; 8 nucleotides match TRBD1. CDR1 is LNHNV and CDR2 is YYDKDF in the germline V gene (reference sequence). The CDR3 spans 14 residues. V lost 2 bases and J lost 7; bases outside the gene matches: 6. The CDR3 reads CATSRPDRAGGYTF. CDR3 coding DNA: TGTGCCACCAGCAGACCGGACAGGGCCGGTGGCTACACCTTC.

The rearrangement joins TRBV6-1 to TRBJ1-2, with TRBD1 as a possible D gene (5 bases). CDR1 and CDR2 from the germline V gene are MNHNS and SASEGT. The V end was cut by 3 bases, the J end by 10 bases, with 15 bases between. The CDR3 sequence is 13 residues long. CDR3 sequence reads: CASSDRDSDVYTF. The CDR3 DNA reads TGTGCCAGCAGTGACCGAGACAGTGACGTCTACACCTTC.

Of note for this clone: The same CDR3 also results from other DNA sequences found in this sample. The V gene is TRBV19, the J gene TRBJ1-2; D remains unclear. CDR1 and CDR2 from the germline V gene are LNHDA and SQIVND (reference sequence). Trimming pared 3 bases from V and 5 bases from J, leaving 7 bases between. The CDR3 is 12 amino acids. CDR3 sequence (DNA): TGTGCCAGTAGTATTTCGGTTTATGGCTACACCTTC. This codes for CASSISVYGYTF.

The chain has TRBV27 and TRBJ2-7; D is perhaps TRBD1 (6 bases). Per germline, CDR1 MNHEY and CDR2 SMNVEV (reference sequence). Trimming cost V 7 bases and J 6 bases, with 19 bases left between them. This CDR3 is built from 14 residues. The DNA of the CDR3 is TGTGCCAGCAACCTAGGGGGAACGGTCGGCGAGCAGTACTTC. Protein product: CASNLGGTVGEQYF.

The chain carries TRBV29-1 and TRBJ2-7; D is perhaps TRBD1 (6 bases). Trimming left V 6 bases short and J 0 bases short, with 9 bases between. This CDR3 has 12 residues. The germline V gene has CDR1 SQVTM and CDR2 ANQGSEA. The chain's CDR3 is CSVSRGSYEQYF. In nucleotides, the CDR3 is TGCAGCGTATCCAGGGGCTCCTACGAGCAGTACTTC.

This chain uses TRBV19 with TRBJ1-4; D not certain. Germline CDR1 reads LNHDA; CDR2 reads SQIVND (reference sequence). The V gene lost 9 bases and the J gene lost 9 bases, with 14 bases spanning the gap. The CDR3 is 12 amino acids. The CDR3 spells CASGPGSKKLFF. The CDR3 DNA reads TGTGCCAGCGGTCCAGGATCCAAAAAACTGTTTTTT.

CDR3 region: CASRRTSGRMGNEQFF. The CDR3 region has the DNA TGCGCCAGCAGACGGACTAGCGGGAGGATGGGTAATGAGCAGTTCTTC. The V gene is TRBV10-2, the J gene TRBJ2-1; 14 nucleotides align to TRBD2. Germline V gene data show CDR1 as WSHSY and CDR2 as SAAADI. The V segment lost 6 bases and the J segment 7 bases; nucleotides outside the gene matches: 8. The CDR3 runs to 16 residues.

CDR3 DNA sequence: TGTGCCAAAAAAGGAGGCGGGAGCCCCTACGAGCAGTACTTC. Protein sequence: CAKKGGGSPYEQYF. V gene TRBV6-4 combines with J gene TRBJ2-7; 7 bases are shared with TRBD2. This CDR3 comprises 14 residues. Trimming at V came to 10 bases and at J to 2 bases, leaving 11 bases not matched to a gene. Germline-derived CDR1 and CDR2 are MRHNA and SNTAGT.

J is TRBJ2-7 and V is TRBV10-3; D is possibly TRBD1 (6 bases). CDR1 and CDR2 from the germline V gene are ENHRY and SYGVKD. With 3 bases removed from V and 7 bases from J, the gap between germline ends came to 10 bases. This CDR3 is built from 12 residues. The CDR3 loop is CAISEQGPEQYF. The DNA of the CDR3 is TGTGCCATCAGTGAACAGGGCCCTGAGCAGTACTTC.

The J gene is TRBJ1-5, the V gene TRBV27; no clear D gene. V was cut by 6 bases and J by 0 bases, with 21 bases left in between. Per germline, CDR1 MNHEY and CDR2 SMNVEV (reference sequence). The CDR3 has 18 amino acids. CDR3 coding DNA: TGTGCCAGCAGCCCATTGGTGGCTATGCTAGGTAGCAATCAGCCCCAGCATTTT. As protein: CASSPLVAMLGSNQPQHF.

The chain employs TRBV5-4 and TRBJ1-2; TRBD1 aligns across 8 bases. The CDR3 contains 14 residues. Trimming at V came to 4 bases and at J to 3 bases, leaving 5 bases not matched to a gene. Germline CDR1 and CDR2: SGHNT and YYREEE (reference sequence). The DNA of the CDR3 is TGTGCCAGCAGCACGCAGACAGGGGACTATGGCTACACCTTC. Translated: CASSTQTGDYGYTF.